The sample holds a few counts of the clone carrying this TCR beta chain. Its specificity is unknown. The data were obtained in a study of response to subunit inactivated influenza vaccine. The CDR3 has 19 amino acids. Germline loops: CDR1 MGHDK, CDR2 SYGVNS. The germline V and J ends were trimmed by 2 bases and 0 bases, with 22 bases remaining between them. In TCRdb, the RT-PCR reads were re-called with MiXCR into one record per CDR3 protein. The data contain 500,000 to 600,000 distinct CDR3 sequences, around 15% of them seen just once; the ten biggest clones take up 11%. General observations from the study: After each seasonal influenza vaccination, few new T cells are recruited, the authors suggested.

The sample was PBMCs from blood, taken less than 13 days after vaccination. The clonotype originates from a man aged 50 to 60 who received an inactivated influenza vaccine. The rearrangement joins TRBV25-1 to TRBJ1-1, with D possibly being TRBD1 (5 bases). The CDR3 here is CASSERWGVVPFMNTEAFF. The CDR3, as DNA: TGTGCCAGCAGTGAAAGGTGGGGGGTAGTGCCCTTTATGAACACTGAAGCTTTCTTT.